One sample yielded the 21 T cell receptor beta chains listed below, sequenced in a study of a mutant IDH1 vaccine in newly diagnosed glioma. The data were produced by immunoSEQ multiplex PCR, yet TCRdb's version contains in-frame clones alone and is incomplete. The sample lists about 40,000 clones, roughly 83% occurring once. The sample's time point: week 35, safety follow-up. Alongside topical imiquimod, each dose of vaccine comprised 300 ug of mutant IDH1 20-mer peptide. Their target antigens are unknown. Specimen: PBMCs, collected from a glioma patient whose treatment included an IDH1 peptide vaccine. Receptor source: a woman aged 50 to 60 with glioma.

The chain uses TRBV4-2 and TRBJ1-2; 12 positions match TRBD1. The germline V gene encodes CDR1 LGHNA and CDR2 YNFKEQ. The CDR3 has 17 amino acids. Trimming took 0 bases from V and 2 from J; bases not matched to a gene: 4. The CDR3 protein is CASSQDQGTGGNYGYTF. CDR3 nucleotide sequence: TGTGCCAGCAGCCAAGATCAAGGGACAGGGGGCAACTATGGCTACACCTTC.

This chain joins TRBV5-1 and TRBJ1-1; 7 bases align to TRBD1. With 0 bases clipped from V and 0 bases from J, the junction kept 5 bases outside the gene matches. CDR1 and CDR2 (germline): SGHRS, YFSETQ. The CDR3 runs to 16 residues. The CDR3 loop is CASSLAGQRMNTEAFF. The CDR3 nucleotides read TGCGCCAGCAGCTTGGCGGGACAGCGTATGAACACTGAAGCTTTCTTT.

V is TRBV27 and J is TRBJ1-6, with 9 bases matching TRBD1. The CDR3 is 15 residues long. CDR1 is MNHEY and CDR2 is SMNVEV in the germline V gene (reference sequence). V lost 4 bases, J lost 7 bases, and 5 bases stayed unmatched. This CDR3 reads CASSSGQGNNSPLHF. DNA for the CDR3: TGTGCCAGCAGTTCGGGACAGGGAAACAATTCACCCCTCCACTTT.

V usage is TRBV6-6 and J usage is TRBJ2-7, with D uncertain. V was trimmed by 2 bases and J by 0 bases, leaving 5 bases between them. Germline V lookup: CDR1 MNHNY, CDR2 SVGAGI (reference sequence). CDR3 length: 13 residues. CDR3 DNA sequence: TGTGCCAGCAGTTACGTGAGCTCCTACGAGCAGTACTTC. This sequence encodes CASSYVSSYEQYF.

This clone was detected a few times. A junction end diverges from the germline sequence, so it may reflect a read error. This rearrangement joins TRBV14 to TRBJ2-7; D unresolved. Germline-derived CDR1 and CDR2 are SGHDN and FVKESK. The CDR3 loop spans 12 amino acids. The CDR3 DNA follows: TGTGCCAGCGTCACCACCTCCCACGAGCAGTACTTC. Encoded protein: CASVTTSHEQYF.

V usage is TRBV6-5 and J usage is TRBJ2-1; 11 bases map to TRBD2. The germline CDR1 and CDR2 sequences are MNHEY and SVGAGI. The V and J ends lost 5 bases and 6 bases, in that order; junction bases with no gene match: 6. The CDR3 loop spans 15 amino acids. The CDR3 spells CASSPLGTSGNEQFF. The CDR3 nucleotides are TGTGCCAGCAGTCCCCTCGGGACTAGCGGCAATGAGCAGTTCTTC.

The sample holds a few counts of this clone. The V call is TRBV19, the J call TRBJ1-6; D call uncertain. Trimming took 11 bases from V and 10 from J, leaving 18 bases between them. Germline V lookup: CDR1 LNHDA, CDR2 SQIVND (reference sequence). The CDR3 spans 13 residues. CDR3: CAARQDPGSPLHF. The CDR3 DNA follows: TGTGCCGCGCGTCAGGATCCCGGATCACCCCTCCACTTT.

This clone has just a few counts. V is TRBV10-3 and J is TRBJ2-1; D unclear. There are 14 residues in the CDR3. Germline CDR1 and CDR2: ENHRY and SYGVKD. V was clipped by 8 bases and J by 4 bases, with 15 bases between them. CDR3 loop: CAIGPRQEYNEQFF. The CDR3 DNA follows: TGTGCCATCGGCCCGCGGCAGGAATACAATGAGCAGTTCTTC.

In DNA, the CDR3 is TGTGCCAGCAGTTTCCGGCGGCCTTCCACTAATGAAAAACTGTTTTTT. Translating gives CASSFRRPSTNEKLFF. The rearrangement links TRBV28 to TRBJ1-4, with D hard to call. CDR3 length: 16 amino acids. Germline assignment: CDR1 MDHEN and CDR2 SYDVKM. V was pared by 3 bases and J by 2 bases, with 13 bases between.

This chain connects TRBV5-1 to TRBJ1-1, with D hard to call. Between the trimmed V and J ends, which lost 4 bases and 1 base, there was a span of 14 bases. The CDR3 is made up of 15 amino acids. Germline CDR1 reads SGHRS; CDR2 reads YFSETQ. The CDR3 region has the DNA TGCGCCAGCAGCGTAGAAGGACGGGAGAACACTGAAGCTTTCTTT. This codes for CASSVEGRENTEAFF.

In this sample, this clone turned up once. The chain links TRBV25-1 to TRBJ1-1; D perhaps matches TRBD1 (5 bases). CDR1 and CDR2 (germline): MGHDK, SYGVNS. The V gene lost 4 bases and the J gene lost 7 bases, with 25 bases spanning the gap. This CDR3 has 17 amino acids. CDR3 in amino acids: CASSVLGESLVNSEAFF. The CDR3 nucleotides read TGTGCCAGCAGTGTATTGGGGGAAAGTCTTGTGAATAGTGAAGCTTTCTTT.

The V gene is TRBV5-4, the J gene TRBJ2-7; D is perhaps TRBD1 (5 bases). Germline assignment: CDR1 SGHNT and CDR2 YYREEE (reference sequence). The CDR3 consists of 15 residues. Trimming stripped 3 bases from V and 6 bases from J, with 19 bases between. CDR3 in amino acids: CASSSMTVLAGEQYF. As DNA, the CDR3 is TGTGCCAGCAGCTCTATGACAGTTTTGGCCGGCGAGCAGTACTTC. The full variable domain, in which reference TRBV5-4 and TRBJ2-7 provide the parts outside the CDR3, is ETGVTQSPTHLIKTRGQQVTLRCSSQSGHNTVSWYQQALGQGPQFIFQYYREEENGRGNFPPRFSGLQFPNYSSELNVNALELDDSALYLCASSSMTVLAGEQYFGPGTRLTVT.

The rearrangement joins TRBV19 to TRBJ1-1; maybe TRBD1 (6 bases). The CDR3 contains 14 residues. Germline V CDR1 and CDR2: LNHDA, SQIVND (reference sequence). With 5 bases removed from V and 4 bases from J, the gap between germline ends came to 14 bases. CDR3 sequence (DNA): TGTGCCAGTAGTCAAGGGGGAGGGGTCACTGAAGCTTTCTTT. It encodes CASSQGGGVTEAFF.

This rearrangement joins TRBV9 to TRBJ2-7; D not resolved. Germline loops: CDR1 SGDLS, CDR2 YYNGEE. CDR3 size: 13 residues. V was pared by 3 bases and J by 6 bases, with 13 bases between. In nucleotides, the CDR3 is TGTGCCAGCAGCGCCGACTTCCTCCTCGAGCAGTACTTC. Translated, it gives CASSADFLLEQYF.

This chain joins TRBV5-1 and TRBJ1-2; tentatively, D is TRBD1 (5 bases). The germline V gene has CDR1 SGHRS and CDR2 YFSETQ. This CDR3 spans 13 amino acids. V was trimmed by 2 bases and J by 5 bases, leaving 10 bases between them. The CDR3, as DNA: TGCGCCAGCAGCTTTCTGGGGGAATATGGCTACACCTTC. It yields the protein CASSFLGEYGYTF. Full variable domain (missing parts from reference TRBV5-1 and TRBJ1-2): KAGVTQTPRYLIKTRGQQVTLSCSPISGHRSVSWYQQTPGQGLQFLFEYFSETQRNKGNFPGRFSGRQFSNSRSEMNVSTLELGDSALYLCASSFLGEYGYTFGSGTRLTVV.

This clone was counted only a few times. The V and J genes are TRBV15 and TRBJ2-3; D is uncertain. CDR1 is LNHNV, CDR2 YYDKDF, per germline (reference sequence). This CDR3 spans 13 amino acids. Trimming removed 1 base from V and 5 bases from J, with 7 bases in between. CDR3 nucleotides: TGTGCCACCAGCAGAGGGCCGGGAGATACGCAGTATTTT. This gives the protein CATSRGPGDTQYF.

The rearrangement uses TRBV7-2 and TRBJ2-7; D may be TRBD1 or TRBD2 (5 bases each). Deletions cut 4 bases from V and 3 bases from J, with 13 bases between. CDR1 and CDR2 (germline): SGHTA, FQGNSA. This CDR3 is 14 amino acids long. This CDR3 reads CASSSKGPHYEQYF. The CDR3 DNA is TGTGCCAGCAGCTCCAAGGGACCCCACTACGAGCAGTACTTC.

This clone was seen only a few times. This chain uses TRBV6-5 with TRBJ1-1; a possible D gene is TRBD1 (5 bases). V lost 0 bases and J lost 6, with 11 bases in between. The CDR3 runs 14 residues. CDR1 is MNHEY, CDR2 SVGAGI, per germline. Written as DNA, the CDR3 is TGTGCCAGCAGTTACTCGACCAGGGTCGCTGAAGCTTTCTTT. Protein sequence: CASSYSTRVAEAFF.

A single count supports this clone. The chain has TRBV15 and TRBJ2-6; D might be TRBD1 (6 bases). The germline V gene has CDR1 LNHNV and CDR2 YYDKDF (reference sequence). The length of the CDR3 is 14 residues. V lost 2 bases, J lost 10 bases, and 12 bases lay in between. CDR3 DNA sequence: TGTGCCACCAGCAGAACAGGGTTCCCAAACGTCCTGACTTTC. This sequence encodes CATSRTGFPNVLTF.

In DNA form, the CDR3 reads TGTGCCAGCAGCTTAAACGGAGGGTCCAACACCGGGGAGCTGTTTTTT. This encodes CASSLNGGSNTGELFF. The V call is TRBV7-3, the J call TRBJ2-2, with D possibly matching TRBD2 (6 bases). Per the germline V gene, CDR1 is SGHTA and CDR2 is FQGTGA. Deletions cut 1 base from V and 2 bases from J, with 11 bases between. This CDR3 contains 16 residues.

The chain is built from TRBV2 and TRBJ1-1, with D unresolved. This CDR3 comprises 14 residues. The V gene's germline CDR1 is SNHLY and CDR2 FYNNEI. The V and J ends lost 6 bases and 0 bases respectively, with 11 bases between them. In nucleotides, the CDR3 is TGTGCCAGCAGAACGGGCGGTGTGAACACTGAAGCTTTCTTT. Translation: CASRTGGVNTEAFF.